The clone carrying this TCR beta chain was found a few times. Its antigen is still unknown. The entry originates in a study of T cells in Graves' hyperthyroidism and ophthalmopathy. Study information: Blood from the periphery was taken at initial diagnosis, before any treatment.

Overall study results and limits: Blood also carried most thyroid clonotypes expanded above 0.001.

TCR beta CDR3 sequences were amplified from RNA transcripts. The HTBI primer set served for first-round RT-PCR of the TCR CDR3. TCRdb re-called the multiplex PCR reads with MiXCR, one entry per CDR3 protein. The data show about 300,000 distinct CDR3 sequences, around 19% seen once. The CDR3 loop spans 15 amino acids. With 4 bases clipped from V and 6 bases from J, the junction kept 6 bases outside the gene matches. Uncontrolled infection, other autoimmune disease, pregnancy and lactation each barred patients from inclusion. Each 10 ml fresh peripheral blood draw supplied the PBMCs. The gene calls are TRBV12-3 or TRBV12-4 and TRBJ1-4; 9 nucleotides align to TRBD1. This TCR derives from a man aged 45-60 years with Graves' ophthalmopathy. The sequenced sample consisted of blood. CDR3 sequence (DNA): TGTGCCAGCAGTTCCTCTAGGACAGGGGATGAAAAACTGTTTTTT. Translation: CASSSSRTGDEKLFF.